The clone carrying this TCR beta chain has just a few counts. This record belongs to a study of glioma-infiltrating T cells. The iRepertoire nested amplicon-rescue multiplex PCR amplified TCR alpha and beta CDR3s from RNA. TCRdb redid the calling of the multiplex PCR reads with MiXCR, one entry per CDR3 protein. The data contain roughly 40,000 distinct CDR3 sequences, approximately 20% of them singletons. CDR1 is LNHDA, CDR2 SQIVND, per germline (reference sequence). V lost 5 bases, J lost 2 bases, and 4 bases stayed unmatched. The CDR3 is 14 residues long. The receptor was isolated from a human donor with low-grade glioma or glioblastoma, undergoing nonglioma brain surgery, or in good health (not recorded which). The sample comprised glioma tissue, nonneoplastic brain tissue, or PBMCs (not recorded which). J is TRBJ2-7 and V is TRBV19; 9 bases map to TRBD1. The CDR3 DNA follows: TGTGCCAGTAGTGCCGGGACAGGGACCTACGAGCAGTACTTC. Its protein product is CASSAGTGTYEQYF.